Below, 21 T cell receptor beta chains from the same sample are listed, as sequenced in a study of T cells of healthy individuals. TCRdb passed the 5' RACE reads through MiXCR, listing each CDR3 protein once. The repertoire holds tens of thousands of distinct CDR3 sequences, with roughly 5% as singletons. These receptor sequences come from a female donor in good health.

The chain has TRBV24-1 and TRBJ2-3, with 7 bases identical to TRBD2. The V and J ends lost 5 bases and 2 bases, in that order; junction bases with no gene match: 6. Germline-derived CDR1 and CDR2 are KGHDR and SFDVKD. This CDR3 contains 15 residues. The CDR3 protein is CATSVASGSTDTQYF. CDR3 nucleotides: TGTGCCACCAGTGTAGCTAGCGGATCCACAGATACGCAGTATTTT.

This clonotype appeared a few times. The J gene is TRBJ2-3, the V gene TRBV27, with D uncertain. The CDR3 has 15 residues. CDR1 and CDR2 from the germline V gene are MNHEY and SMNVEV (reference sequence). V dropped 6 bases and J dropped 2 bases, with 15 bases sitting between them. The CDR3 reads CASRPKSGLTDTQYF. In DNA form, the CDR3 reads TGTGCCAGCAGGCCAAAGTCCGGGCTCACAGATACGCAGTATTTT.

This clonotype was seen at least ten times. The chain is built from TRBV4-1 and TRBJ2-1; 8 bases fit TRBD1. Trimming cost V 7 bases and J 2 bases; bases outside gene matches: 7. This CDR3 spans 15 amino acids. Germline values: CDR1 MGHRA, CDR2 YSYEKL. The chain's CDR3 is CASMHTGGTYNEQFF. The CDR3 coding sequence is TGCGCCAGCATGCATACAGGGGGGACCTACAATGAGCAGTTCTTC.

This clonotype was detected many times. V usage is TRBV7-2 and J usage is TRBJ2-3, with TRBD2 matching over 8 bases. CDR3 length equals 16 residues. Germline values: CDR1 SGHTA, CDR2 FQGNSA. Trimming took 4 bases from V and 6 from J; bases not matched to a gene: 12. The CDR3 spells CASSWGPGLVADTQYF. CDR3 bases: TGTGCCAGCAGCTGGGGTCCGGGACTAGTCGCTGATACGCAGTATTTT.

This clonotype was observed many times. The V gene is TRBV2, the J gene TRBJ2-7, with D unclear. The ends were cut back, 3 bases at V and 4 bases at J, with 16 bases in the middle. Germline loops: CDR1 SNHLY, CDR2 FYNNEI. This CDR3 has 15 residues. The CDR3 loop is CASSEGLALDYEQYF. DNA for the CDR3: TGTGCCAGCAGTGAGGGCTTGGCCCTGGATTACGAGCAGTACTTC.

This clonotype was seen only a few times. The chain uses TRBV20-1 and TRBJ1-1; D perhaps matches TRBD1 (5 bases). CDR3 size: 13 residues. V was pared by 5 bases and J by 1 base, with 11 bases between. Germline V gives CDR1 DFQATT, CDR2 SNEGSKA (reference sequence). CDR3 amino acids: CSARGRRNTEAFF. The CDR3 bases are TGCAGTGCTCGGGGACGGCGGAACACTGAAGCTTTCTTT.

Written as DNA, the CDR3 is TGTGCCAGCAGTTTATTTCGCTTCGGGGAGGGCAATCAGCCCCAGCATTTT. This translates into CASSLFRFGEGNQPQHF. The gene calls are TRBV12-3 or TRBV12-4 and TRBJ1-5, with no clear D. V lost 2 bases, J lost 2 bases, and 16 bases lay in between. This CDR3 has 17 amino acids.

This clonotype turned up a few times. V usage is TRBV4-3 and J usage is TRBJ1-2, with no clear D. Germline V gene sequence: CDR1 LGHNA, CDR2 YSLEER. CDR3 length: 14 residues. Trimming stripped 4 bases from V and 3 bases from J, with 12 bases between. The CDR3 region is CASSPQDGDYGYTF. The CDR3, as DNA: TGCGCCAGCAGCCCTCAAGACGGAGACTATGGCTACACCTTC.

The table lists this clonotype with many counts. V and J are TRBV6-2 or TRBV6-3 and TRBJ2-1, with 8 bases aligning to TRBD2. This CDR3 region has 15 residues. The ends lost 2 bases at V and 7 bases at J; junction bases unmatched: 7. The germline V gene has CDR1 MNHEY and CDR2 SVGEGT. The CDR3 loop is CASSYGLAGPNEQFF. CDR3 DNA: TGTGCCAGCAGTTACGGGTTAGCGGGACCGAATGAGCAGTTCTTC.

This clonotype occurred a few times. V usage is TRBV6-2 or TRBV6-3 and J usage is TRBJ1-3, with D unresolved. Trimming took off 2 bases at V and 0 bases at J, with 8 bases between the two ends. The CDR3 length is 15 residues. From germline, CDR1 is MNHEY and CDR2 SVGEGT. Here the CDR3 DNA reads TGTGCCAGCAGTTACAAGGGAATCTCTGGAAACACCATATATTTT. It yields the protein CASSYKGISGNTIYF.

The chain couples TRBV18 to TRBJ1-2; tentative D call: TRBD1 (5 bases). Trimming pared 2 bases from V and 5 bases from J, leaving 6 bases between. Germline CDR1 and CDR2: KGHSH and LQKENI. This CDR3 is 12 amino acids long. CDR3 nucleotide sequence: TGTGCCAGCTCACCAACAGGTTATGGCTACACCTTC. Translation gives CASSPTGYGYTF.

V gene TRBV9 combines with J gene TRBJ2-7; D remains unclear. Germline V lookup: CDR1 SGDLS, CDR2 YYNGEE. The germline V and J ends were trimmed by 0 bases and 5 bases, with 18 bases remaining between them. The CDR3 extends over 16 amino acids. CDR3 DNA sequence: TGTGCCAGCAGCGTAGGGGTGGTAGGACGGCCCGACGAGCAGTACTTC. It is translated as CASSVGVVGRPDEQYF. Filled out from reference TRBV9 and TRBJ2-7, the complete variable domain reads DSGVTQTPKHLITATGQRVTLRCSPRSGDLSVYWYQQSLDQGLQFLIQYYNGEERAKGNILERFSAQQFPDLHSELNLSSLELGDSALYFCASSVGVVGRPDEQYFGPGTRLTVT.

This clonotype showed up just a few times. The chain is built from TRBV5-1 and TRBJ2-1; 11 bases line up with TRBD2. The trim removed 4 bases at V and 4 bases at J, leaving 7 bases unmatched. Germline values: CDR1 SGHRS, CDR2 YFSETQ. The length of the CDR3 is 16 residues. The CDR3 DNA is TGCGCCAGCAGCCCCGACCTAGCGGGAGGTTACAATGAGCAGTTCTTC. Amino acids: CASSPDLAGGYNEQFF. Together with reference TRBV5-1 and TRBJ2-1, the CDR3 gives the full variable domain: KAGVTQTPRYLIKTRGQQVTLSCSPISGHRSVSWYQQTPGQGLQFLFEYFSETQRNKGNFPGRFSGRQFSNSRSEMNVSTLELGDSALYLCASSPDLAGGYNEQFFGPGTRLTVL.

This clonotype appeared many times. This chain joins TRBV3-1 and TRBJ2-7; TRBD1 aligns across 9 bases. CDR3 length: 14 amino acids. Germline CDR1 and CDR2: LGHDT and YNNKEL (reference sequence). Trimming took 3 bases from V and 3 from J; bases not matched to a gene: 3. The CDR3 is CASSQGQGGYEQYF. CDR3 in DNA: TGTGCCAGCAGCCAGGGACAGGGAGGCTACGAGCAGTACTTC.

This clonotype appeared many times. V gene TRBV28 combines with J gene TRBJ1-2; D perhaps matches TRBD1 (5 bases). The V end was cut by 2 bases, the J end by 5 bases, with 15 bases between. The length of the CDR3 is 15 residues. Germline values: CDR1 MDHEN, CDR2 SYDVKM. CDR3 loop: CASSLDDSLSYGYTF. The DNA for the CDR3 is TGTGCCAGCAGTTTAGATGACAGCTTATCTTATGGCTACACCTTC.

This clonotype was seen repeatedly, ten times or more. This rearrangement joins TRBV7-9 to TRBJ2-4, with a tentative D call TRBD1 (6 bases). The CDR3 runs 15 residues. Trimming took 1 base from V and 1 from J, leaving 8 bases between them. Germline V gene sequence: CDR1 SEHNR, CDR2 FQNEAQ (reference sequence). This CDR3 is CASSLEGGAKNIQYF. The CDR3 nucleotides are TGTGCCAGCAGCTTAGAAGGGGGTGCCAAAAACATTCAGTACTTC.

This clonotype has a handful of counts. The chain's CDR3 is CASSLRDRGDTQYF. CDR3 DNA sequence: TGTGCCAGCAGCCTAAGGGACCGAGGAGATACGCAGTATTTT. This chain connects TRBV7-2 to TRBJ2-3; D possibly uses TRBD1 or TRBD2 (5 bases each). The CDR3 length is 14 residues. Trimming cost V 5 bases and J 5 bases, with 14 bases left between them. The V gene's germline CDR1 is SGHTA and CDR2 FQGNSA.

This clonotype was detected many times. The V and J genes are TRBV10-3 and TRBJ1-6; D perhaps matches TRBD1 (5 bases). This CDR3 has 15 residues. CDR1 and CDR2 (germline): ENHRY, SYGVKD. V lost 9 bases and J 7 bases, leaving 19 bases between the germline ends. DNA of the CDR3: TGTGCCATTGGGCTCGGAGGGGCTGAAAATTCACCCCTCCACTTT. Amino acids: CAIGLGGAENSPLHF.

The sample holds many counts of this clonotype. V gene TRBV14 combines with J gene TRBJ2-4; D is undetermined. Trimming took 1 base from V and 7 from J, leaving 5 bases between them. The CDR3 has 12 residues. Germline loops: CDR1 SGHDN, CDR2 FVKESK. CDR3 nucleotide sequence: TGTGCCAGCAGCCAAGTGGGGAACATTCAGTACTTC. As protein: CASSQVGNIQYF.

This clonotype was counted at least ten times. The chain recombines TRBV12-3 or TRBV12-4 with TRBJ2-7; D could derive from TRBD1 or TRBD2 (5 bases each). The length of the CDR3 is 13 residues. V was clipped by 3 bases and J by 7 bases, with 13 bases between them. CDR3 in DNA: TGTGCCAGCAGTTTGGGACCCTCCTCAGAGCAGTACTTC. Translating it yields CASSLGPSSEQYF.

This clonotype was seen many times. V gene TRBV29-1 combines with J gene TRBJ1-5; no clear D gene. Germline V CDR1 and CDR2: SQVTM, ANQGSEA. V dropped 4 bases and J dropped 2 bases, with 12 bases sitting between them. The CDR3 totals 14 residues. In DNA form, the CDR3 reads TGCAGCGTTGCTGGGCCCCCCGGCAATCAGCCCCAGCATTTT. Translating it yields CSVAGPPGNQPQHF.